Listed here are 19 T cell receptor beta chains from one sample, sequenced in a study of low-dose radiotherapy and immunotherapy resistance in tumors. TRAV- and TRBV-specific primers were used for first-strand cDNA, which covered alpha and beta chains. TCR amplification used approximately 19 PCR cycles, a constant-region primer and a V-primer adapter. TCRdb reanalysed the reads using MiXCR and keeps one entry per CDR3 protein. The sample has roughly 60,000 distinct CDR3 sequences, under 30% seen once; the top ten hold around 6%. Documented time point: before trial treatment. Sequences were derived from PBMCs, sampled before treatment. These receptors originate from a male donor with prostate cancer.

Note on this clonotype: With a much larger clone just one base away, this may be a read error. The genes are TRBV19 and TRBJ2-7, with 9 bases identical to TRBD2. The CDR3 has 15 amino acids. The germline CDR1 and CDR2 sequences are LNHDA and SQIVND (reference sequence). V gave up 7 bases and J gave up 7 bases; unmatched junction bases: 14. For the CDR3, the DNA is TGTGCCAGTACCAGATGGGCCAATAGCGGGGGTGAGCAGTACTTC. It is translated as CASTRWANSGGEQYF.

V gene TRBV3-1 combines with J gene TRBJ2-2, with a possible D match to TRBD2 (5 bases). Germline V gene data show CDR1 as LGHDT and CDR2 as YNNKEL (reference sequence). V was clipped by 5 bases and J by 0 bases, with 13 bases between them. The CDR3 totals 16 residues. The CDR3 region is CASSYRTVANTGELFF. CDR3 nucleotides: TGTGCCAGCAGCTATCGGACTGTCGCGAACACCGGGGAGCTGTTTTTT.

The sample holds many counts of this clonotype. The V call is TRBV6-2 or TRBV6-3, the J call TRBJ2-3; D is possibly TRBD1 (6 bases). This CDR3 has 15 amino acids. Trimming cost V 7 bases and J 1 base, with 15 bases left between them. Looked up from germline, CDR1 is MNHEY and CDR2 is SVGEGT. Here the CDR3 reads CASTGYRVGTDTQYF. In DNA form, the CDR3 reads TGTGCCAGCACCGGATACAGGGTTGGCACAGATACGCAGTATTTT.

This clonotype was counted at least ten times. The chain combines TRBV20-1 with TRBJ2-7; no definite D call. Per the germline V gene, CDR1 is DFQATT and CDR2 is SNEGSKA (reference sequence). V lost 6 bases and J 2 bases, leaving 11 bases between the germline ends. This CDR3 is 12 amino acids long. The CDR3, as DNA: TGCAGTGCCCCCCCCCGCCCCTACGAGCAGTACTTC. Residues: CSAPPRPYEQYF.

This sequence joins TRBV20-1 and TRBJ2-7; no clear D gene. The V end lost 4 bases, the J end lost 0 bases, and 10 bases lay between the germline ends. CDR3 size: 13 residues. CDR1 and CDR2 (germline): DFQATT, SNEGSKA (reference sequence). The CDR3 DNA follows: TGCAGTGCTACTCGACTGGACTCCTACGAGCAGTACTTC. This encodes CSATRLDSYEQYF.

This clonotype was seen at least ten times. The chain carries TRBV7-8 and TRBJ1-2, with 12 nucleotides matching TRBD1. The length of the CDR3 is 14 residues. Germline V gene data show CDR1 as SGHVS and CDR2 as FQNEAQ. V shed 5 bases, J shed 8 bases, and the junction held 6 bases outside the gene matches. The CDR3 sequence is CASSPGTGGLGYTF. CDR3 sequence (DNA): TGTGCCAGCAGCCCCGGGACAGGGGGCCTGGGCTACACCTTC.

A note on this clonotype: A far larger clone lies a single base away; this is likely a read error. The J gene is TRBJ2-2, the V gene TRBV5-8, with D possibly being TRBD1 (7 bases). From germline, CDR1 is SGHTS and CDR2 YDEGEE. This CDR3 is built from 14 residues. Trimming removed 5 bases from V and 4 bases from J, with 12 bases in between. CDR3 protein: CASRAGQCTGELFF. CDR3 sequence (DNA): TGTGCCAGCAGGGCGGGACAGTGCACCGGGGAGCTGTTTTTT.

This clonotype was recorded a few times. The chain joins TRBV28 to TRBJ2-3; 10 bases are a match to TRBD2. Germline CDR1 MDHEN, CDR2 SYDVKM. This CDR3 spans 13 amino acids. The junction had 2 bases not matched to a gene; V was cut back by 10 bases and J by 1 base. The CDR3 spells CAIGTSGTDTQYF. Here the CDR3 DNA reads TGTGCCATCGGGACTAGCGGCACAGATACGCAGTATTTT.

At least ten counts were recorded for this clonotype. This chain's CDR3 is CASSQVPGGLTRNTIYF. DNA for the CDR3: TGTGCCAGCAGCCAAGTACCGGGTGGCCTTACGCGAAACACCATATATTTT. The chain links TRBV3-1 to TRBJ1-3; D is ambiguous. V was trimmed by 1 base and J by 5 bases, leaving 18 bases between them. Germline CDR1 reads LGHDT; CDR2 reads YNNKEL (reference sequence). CDR3 length: 17 amino acids.

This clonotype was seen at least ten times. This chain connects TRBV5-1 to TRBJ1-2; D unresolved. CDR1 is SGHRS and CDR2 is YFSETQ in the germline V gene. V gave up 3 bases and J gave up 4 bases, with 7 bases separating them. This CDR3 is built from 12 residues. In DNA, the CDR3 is TGCGCCAGCAGCTCGGACGGCTATGGCTACACCTTC. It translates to CASSSDGYGYTF.

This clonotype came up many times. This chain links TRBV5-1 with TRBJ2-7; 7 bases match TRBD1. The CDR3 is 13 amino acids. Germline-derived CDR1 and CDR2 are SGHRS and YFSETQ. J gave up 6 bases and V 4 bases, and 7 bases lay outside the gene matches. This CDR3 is CASSRDSRGEQYF. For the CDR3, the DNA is TGCGCCAGCAGCCGGGACAGTCGAGGCGAGCAGTACTTC.

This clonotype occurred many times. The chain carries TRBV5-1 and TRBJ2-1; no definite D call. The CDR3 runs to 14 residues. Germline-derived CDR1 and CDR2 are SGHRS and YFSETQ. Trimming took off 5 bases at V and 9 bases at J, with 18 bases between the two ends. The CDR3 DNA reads TGCGCCAGCAGTTCAGAGGCGGCCTTGACTGAGCAGTTCTTC. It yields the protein CASSSEAALTEQFF. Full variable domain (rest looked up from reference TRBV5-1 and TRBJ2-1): KAGVTQTPRYLIKTRGQQVTLSCSPISGHRSVSWYQQTPGQGLQFLFEYFSETQRNKGNFPGRFSGRQFSNSRSEMNVSTLELGDSALYLCASSSEAALTEQFFGPGTRLTVL.

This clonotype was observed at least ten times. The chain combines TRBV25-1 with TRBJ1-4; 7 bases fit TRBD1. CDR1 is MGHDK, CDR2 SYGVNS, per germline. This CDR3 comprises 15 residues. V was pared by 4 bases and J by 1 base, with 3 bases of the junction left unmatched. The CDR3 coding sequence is TGTGCCAGCAGTGCCCCAGGGGGAACTAATGAAAAACTGTTTTTT. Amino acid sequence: CASSAPGGTNEKLFF.

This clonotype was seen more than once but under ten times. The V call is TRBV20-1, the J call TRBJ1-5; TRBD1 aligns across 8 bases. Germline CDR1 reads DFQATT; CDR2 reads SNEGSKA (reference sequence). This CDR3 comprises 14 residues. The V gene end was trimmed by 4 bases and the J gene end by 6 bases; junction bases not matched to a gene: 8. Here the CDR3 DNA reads TGCAGTGCTAATCCCGGGACAGGAGGTCAGCCCCAGCATTTT. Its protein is CSANPGTGGQPQHF.

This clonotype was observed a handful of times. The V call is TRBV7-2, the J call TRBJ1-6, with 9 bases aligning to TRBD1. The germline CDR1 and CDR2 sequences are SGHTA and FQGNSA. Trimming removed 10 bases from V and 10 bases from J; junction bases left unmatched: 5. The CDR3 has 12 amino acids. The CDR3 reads CANGQGNSPLHF. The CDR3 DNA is TGTGCCAACGGACAGGGGAACTCACCCCTCCACTTT.

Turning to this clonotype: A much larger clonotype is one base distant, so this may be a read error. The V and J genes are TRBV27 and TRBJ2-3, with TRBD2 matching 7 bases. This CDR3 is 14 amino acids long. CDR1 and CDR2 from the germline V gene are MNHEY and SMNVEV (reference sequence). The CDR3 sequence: CATSPRTRADTQYF. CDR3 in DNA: TGTGCCACCAGTCCTAGGACTAGAGCAGATACGCAGTATTTT.

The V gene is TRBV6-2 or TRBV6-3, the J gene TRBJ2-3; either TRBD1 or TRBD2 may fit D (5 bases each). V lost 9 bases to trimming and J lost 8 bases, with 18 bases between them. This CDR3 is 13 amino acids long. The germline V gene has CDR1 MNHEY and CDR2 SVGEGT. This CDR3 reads CASAEGPVGTQYF. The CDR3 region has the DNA TGTGCCAGTGCCGAGGGGCCGGTAGGTACGCAGTATTTT.

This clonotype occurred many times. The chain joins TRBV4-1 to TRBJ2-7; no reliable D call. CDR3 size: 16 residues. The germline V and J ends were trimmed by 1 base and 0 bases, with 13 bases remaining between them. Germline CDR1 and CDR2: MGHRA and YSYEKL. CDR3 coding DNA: TGCGCCAGCAGCCAAGTTACGGGTTCTGTCTCCTACGAGCAGTACTTC. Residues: CASSQVTGSVSYEQYF.

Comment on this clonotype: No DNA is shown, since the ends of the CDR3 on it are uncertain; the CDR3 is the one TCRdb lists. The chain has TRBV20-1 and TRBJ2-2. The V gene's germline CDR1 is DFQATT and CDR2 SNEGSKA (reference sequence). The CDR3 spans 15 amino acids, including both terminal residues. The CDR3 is CSARDSQSTGELFFF.